This is a list of T cell receptor beta chains from one sample in a study of blood T cells in healthy people across ages. TCRdb re-derived calls from the 5' RACE reads in MiXCR, one entry per CDR3 protein. This table has around 580,000 distinct CDR3 sequences, 47% appearing once. The source material was blood. Receptors were obtained from a man older than 75 in good health. Both conserved end residues are part of each CDR3. The D gene is left open where the match is weak. The size field is filled for only some rows; it gives once, few, many or a size class.

abundance | j_gene | v_gene | d_gene | CDR3nt | CDR3aa
. | TRBJ1-2 | TRBV5-6 | . | TGTGCCAGCAGCACTCCGGGAGCTCGGAGGACTGGCTACACCTTC | CASSTPGARRTGYTF
few | TRBJ2-7 | TRBV4-3 | TRBD2 | TGCGCCAGCAGCCAAGTGTTAGCGGGAGGGCTCACCTCCCACGAGCAGTACTTC | CASSQVLAGGLTSHEQYF
. | TRBJ2-3 | TRBV20-1 | . | TGCAGTGCTAGAGCGGTGGACAGAGGTACAGATACGCAGTATTTT | CSARAVDRGTDTQYF
. | TRBJ2-3 | TRBV3-1 | . | TGTGCCAGCAGCCAGGCTACCACAGATACGCAGTATTTT | CASSQATTDTQYF
. | TRBJ1-2 | TRBV3-1 | TRBD1 | TGTGCCAGCAGCCGCCGGGACAGGGAAGGCTATGGCTACACCTTC | CASSRRDREGYGYTF
. | TRBJ2-7 | TRBV27 | . | TGTGCCAGCAGTTTGTCGGCCAGCCCCCTCGAGCAGTACTTC | CASSLSASPLEQYF
few | TRBJ1-2 | TRBV7-2 | . | TGTGCCAGCAGCTTAGTGGCGGGTTTTGACTATGGCTACACCTTC | CASSLVAGFDYGYTF
. | TRBJ2-3 | TRBV11-2 | . | TGTGCCAGAAGCTTAGATTTTCAGGCCCCAGATACGCAGTATTTT | CARSLDFQAPDTQYF
. | TRBJ1-4 | TRBV5-1 | . | TGCGCCAGCAGCATCGGGGGGGGACGAGCAACTAATGAAAAACTGTTTTTT | CASSIGGGRATNEKLFF
. | TRBJ2-1 | TRBV4-2 | TRBD2 | TGTGCCAGCAGCCAAGACCCACGGAGCGGGAGCTCCTACAATGAGCAGTTCTTC | CASSQDPRSGSSYNEQFF
. | TRBJ2-7 | TRBV6-2/TRBV6-3 | TRBD2 | TGTGCCAGCAGTGATCCGGGACTAGCGAGGATCTACGAGCAGTACTTC | CASSDPGLARIYEQYF
. | TRBJ2-4 | TRBV7-2 | TRBD2 | TGTGCCAGCAGCACCCGACGGGGGGGAGGCATTCAGTACTTC | CASSTRRGGGIQYF
once | TRBJ2-5 | TRBV7-2 | . | TGTGCCAGCAGCTTGGGTACCGGAACAGGCGGGCAAGAGACCCAGTACTTC | CASSLGTGTGGQETQYF
. | TRBJ2-3 | TRBV20-1 | TRBD2 | TGCAGTGCTAGACTAGCGGGGCATAGCACAGATACGCAGTATTTT | CSARLAGHSTDTQYF
few | TRBJ2-7 | TRBV28 | . | TGTGCCAGCAGTGGGGTCCCTTTCTCCTACGAGCAGTACTTC | CASSGVPFSYEQYF
. | TRBJ2-1 | TRBV6-2/TRBV6-3 | . | TGTGCCAGCAATCCGTTGGGGAGCTCCTACAATGAGCAGTTCTTC | CASNPLGSSYNEQFF
. | TRBJ2-1 | TRBV6-2/TRBV6-3 | . | TGTGCCAGCAGTTACAGGGGAACCCACAATGAGCAGTTCTTC | CASSYRGTHNEQFF
. | TRBJ1-4 | TRBV11-1 | . | TGTGCCAGCAGCTCAAGGCAGGGGAGGAATGAAAAACTGTTTTTT | CASSSRQGRNEKLFF
. | TRBJ1-4 | TRBV4-3 | . | TGCGCCAGCAGCCCTCGAGGAGGTGCTAATGAAAAACTGTTTTTT | CASSPRGGANEKLFF
. | TRBJ1-1 | TRBV12-3/TRBV12-4 | . | TGTGCCAGCAGTGACATGGGAGGGTACACTGAAGCTTTCTTT | CASSDMGGYTEAFF
. | TRBJ2-7 | TRBV20-1 | . | TGCAGTGCTAGAGGTCCGGGGAGTGCCTCCTACGAGCAGTACTTC | CSARGPGSASYEQYF
few | TRBJ1-2 | TRBV5-5 | . | TGTGCCAGCAGCTTGGAGCCCTCGACCGGCTATGGCTACACCTTC | CASSLEPSTGYGYTF
few | TRBJ1-1 | TRBV6-5 | . | TGTGCCAGCAGTTTCACTCTGGGGAGTACTGAAGCTTTCTTT | CASSFTLGSTEAFF
. | TRBJ2-1 | TRBV20-1 | TRBD1 | TGCAGTGCCAGATCGGGACAGGCTGTCTACAATGAGCAGTTCTTC | CSARSGQAVYNEQFF
many | TRBJ1-4 | TRBV7-9 | . | TGTGCCAGCAGCACCGACGGTGGGAGTGAAAAACTGTTTTTT | CASSTDGGSEKLFF
. | TRBJ2-2 | TRBV5-1 | . | TGCGCCAGCATGACCAGGGCGAGCACCGGGGAGCTGTTTTTT | CASMTRASTGELFF
once | TRBJ2-3 | TRBV20-1 | TRBD2 | TGCAGTGCCAGGCCCGGGACTAGCGGGAAGGCAGATACGCAGTATTTT | CSARPGTSGKADTQYF
. | TRBJ2-1 | TRBV10-3 | . | TGTGCCATCAGTGAGGAGGGGGGAGGGATTTACAATGAGCAGTTCTTC | CAISEEGGGIYNEQFF
. | TRBJ2-3 | TRBV20-1 | . | TGCAGTGCTAGAGTAGTTGGGGTCTTTCACACAGATACGCAGTATTTT | CSARVVGVFHTDTQYF
. | TRBJ1-2 | TRBV6-5 | TRBD1 | TGTGCCAGCAGTTACTCAGGACAGGGTCATGACTACACCTTC | CASSYSGQGHDYTF
. | TRBJ1-4 | TRBV7-2 | . | TGTGCCAGCAGCCTAGACCCGCAGGGGAGCGAAAAACTGTTTTTT | CASSLDPQGSEKLFF
few | TRBJ1-2 | TRBV20-1 | . | TGCAGTGCTTCCGGTTTGGGCGGCTACACCTTC | CSASGLGGYTF
few | TRBJ1-2 | TRBV29-1 | . | TGCAGCGTCGCCAACTCCATGGGGGGCCCGCATGGCTACACCTTC | CSVANSMGGPHGYTF
few | TRBJ2-1 | TRBV5-1 | . | TGCGCCAGCAGCTTGTCCGGGAGCAACAATGAGCAGTTCTTC | CASSLSGSNNEQFF
. | TRBJ1-6 | TRBV29-1 | . | TGCAGCGTTGATCTGGACAAGAGCTCCTATAATTCACCCCTCCACTTT | CSVDLDKSSYNSPLHF
few | TRBJ1-5 | TRBV6-6 | . | TGTGCCAGCGGGGCGGGCGGTAGCAATCAGCCCCAGCATTTT | CASGAGGSNQPQHF
. | TRBJ2-2 | TRBV2 | TRBD1 | TGTGCCAGCAGGGGACAGGGGGCGAACACCGGGGAGCTGTTTTTT | CASRGQGANTGELFF
few | TRBJ2-7 | TRBV5-1 | TRBD1 | TGCGCCAGCAGCGATGGACAGGGTGGCAACGAGCAGTACTTC | CASSDGQGGNEQYF
few | TRBJ1-5 | TRBV20-1 | . | TGCAGTGCAGCCGAAGTGGGGCAGACCAATCAGCCCCAGCATTTT | CSAAEVGQTNQPQHF
. | TRBJ2-7 | TRBV7-2 | . | TGTGCCAGCAGCTTACCCGGGGGACGAGCGCGGAGCTCCTACGAGCAGTACTTC | CASSLPGGRARSSYEQYF
. | TRBJ1-4 | TRBV20-1 | . | TGCAGTGCTAGAGATCCCCAGGGCCTCGAAAAACTGTTTTTT | CSARDPQGLEKLFF
few | TRBJ2-7 | TRBV12-3/TRBV12-4 | . | TGTGCCAGCAGTTCCCCAACCTACGAGCAGTACTTC | CASSSPTYEQYF
. | TRBJ2-5 | TRBV3-1 | . | TGTGCCAGCAGCCATAACGGCCGAGAAGAGACCCAGTACTTC | CASSHNGREETQYF
. | TRBJ2-3 | TRBV20-1 | . | TGCAGTGCCCCAGGGGGGACTAGCACAGATACGCAGTATTTT | CSAPGGTSTDTQYF
many | TRBJ2-5 | TRBV6-5 | . | TGTGCCAGCAGGCGCCATGGGCCAGGAGAGACCCAGTACTTC | CASRRHGPGETQYF
few | TRBJ2-1 | TRBV10-3 | . | TGTGCCATCAGTCCCCTAGGCAATGAGCAGTTCTTC | CAISPLGNEQFF
. | TRBJ2-3 | TRBV29-1 | . | TGCAGCGGCTGGGGAGGGGGCGTTAGCACAGATACGCAGTATTTT | CSGWGGGVSTDTQYF
once | TRBJ2-7 | TRBV5-1 | TRBD1 | TGCGCCAGCAGCGTTGGACAGGGAAGGGCCCACGAGCAGTACTTC | CASSVGQGRAHEQYF
. | TRBJ2-1 | TRBV6-5 | . | TGTGCCAACACCAGCAGTACCTACAATGAGCAGTTCTTC | CANTSSTYNEQFF
. | TRBJ2-3 | TRBV7-2 | TRBD2 | TGTGCCAGCAGCTCCTACCTAGCGGGGGGGCTTCCCCCTACGCAGTATTTT | CASSSYLAGGLPPTQYF
. | TRBJ1-2 | TRBV29-1 | . | TGCAGCGTTACCTCCCCCCAGGGCTTGGGCTACACCTTC | CSVTSPQGLGYTF